This is a list of T cell receptor beta chains from one sample in a study of blood T cells in healthy people across ages. MiXCR was run by TCRdb on the 5' RACE reads, yielding one entry per CDR3 protein. The sample contains more than 1,400,000 distinct CDR3 sequences, 35% to 45% of which appear only once. The sample comprised blood. The receptor set was obtained from a woman aged 18-29 years in good health. Both conserved end residues are part of each CDR3. The D gene is left open where the match is weak. Size tells how often a clone was seen (once, few, many) or the class of an expanded clone, and some rows leave it out.

J,V,size,D,DNA,CDR3
TRBJ1-1,TRBV6-6,-,TRBD1,TGTGCCAGCAGTTTAGGGAAGGGACAGGGGACAACTGAAGCTTTCTTT,CASSLGKGQGTTEAFF
TRBJ1-1,TRBV27,-,-,TGTGCCAGCAGTTTATCAATCGGGAAGGGCGTCACTGAAGCTTTCTTT,CASSLSIGKGVTEAFF
TRBJ2-7,TRBV10-3,-,-,TGTGCCATCAGTGAAAGGGGCAGGGACGAGCAGTACTTC,CAISERGRDEQYF
TRBJ1-5,TRBV15,many,TRBD1,TGTGCCACCAGTCCCCCGCGGGGACAGTTGAATCAGCCCCAGCATTTT,CATSPPRGQLNQPQHF
TRBJ1-5,TRBV29-1,-,-,TGCAGCGTCGAAGTGGGTAGCAATCAGCCCCAGCATTTT,CSVEVGSNQPQHF
TRBJ1-1,TRBV12-3/TRBV12-4,-,TRBD1,TGTGCCAGCATCGGACAGGGTAATTTGGCGGCTTTCTTT,CASIGQGNLAAFF
TRBJ2-1,TRBV7-8,-,-,TGTGCCAGCAGCTTCGCTAGGGGGACACTCTACAATGAGCAGTTCTTC,CASSFARGTLYNEQFF
TRBJ2-3,TRBV7-2,-,TRBD2,TGTGCCAGCAGCCCCACACTAGCGGGGGGCACAGATACGCAGTATTTT,CASSPTLAGGTDTQYF
TRBJ2-1,TRBV6-5,few,-,TGTGCGACCTCCTACATGAGCTCCTACAATGAGCAGTTCTTC,CATSYMSSYNEQFF
TRBJ2-3,TRBV12-3/TRBV12-4,few,-,TGTGCCAGCAGTTTAGCGCTGGACTTAGCCCCAGATACGCAGTATTTT,CASSLALDLAPDTQYF
TRBJ1-2,TRBV28,-,-,TGTGCCAGCAGTTTTGGGACACTGAATGGCTACACCTTC,CASSFGTLNGYTF
TRBJ2-7,TRBV7-2,-,-,TGTGCCAGCAGCCCGGGTCCTGTAACCTACGAGCAGTACTTC,CASSPGPVTYEQYF
TRBJ2-1,TRBV5-1,-,TRBD2,TGCGCCAGCAGCTCTCACGGACTAGCGGGGGCCTCGGAGGTATACTACAATGAGCAGTTCTTC,CASSSHGLAGASEVYYNEQFF
TRBJ1-6,TRBV27,-,-,TGTGCCAGCAGTTTCCATACACAGAATTCACCCCTCCACTTT,CASSFHTQNSPLHF
TRBJ2-4,TRBV5-1,-,-,TGCGCCAGCAGCCAGACGGCAGGGGCGGGGGCCAAAAACATTCAGTACTTC,CASSQTAGAGAKNIQYF
TRBJ2-5,TRBV11-2,-,-,TGTGCCAGCAGCTTACTGGCTGCGGGGGAGACCCAGTACTTC,CASSLLAAGETQYF
TRBJ1-4,TRBV18,few,TRBD1,TGTGTCAGCTCACCGGGGACAGGGGTCTGGAAACTGTTTTTT,CVSSPGTGVWKLFF
TRBJ1-2,TRBV5-1,-,-,TGCGCCAGCAGCAGGACAACCACTCATACTAACTATGGCTACACCTTC,CASSRTTTHTNYGYTF
TRBJ2-3,TRBV20-1,-,-,TGCAGTGCTAGTCACTCTCCGGTTGGAGATACGCAGTATTTT,CSASHSPVGDTQYF